The 30 T cell receptor beta chains below come from one sample, sequenced in a study of OX40 agonist ivuxolimab in advanced cancers. The method was the immunoSEQ multiplex PCR assay. TCRdb took over this immuneACCESS table, retaining in-frame rearrangements with V and J assigned. Such tables are incomplete; in checked studies, under half of the missing clones stem from an unresolved V gene, and the remainder is unexplained. The sample table contains 85,000 to 100,000 clones; only one count was recorded for approximately 87% of them. The ten largest clones capture about 4% of the sample. The material sequenced was CD4+ or CD8+ T cells sorted from blood, taken in a trial of the OX40 agonist ivuxolimab. The receptors come from an adult with an advanced solid tumor such as melanoma, head and neck, liver or kidney cancer.

This clone was found once. This rearrangement joins TRBV28 to TRBJ1-3, with D unclear. Germline V gene sequence: CDR1 MDHEN, CDR2 SYDVKM. The CDR3 has 12 amino acids. Trimming removed 3 bases from V and 2 bases from J, with 2 bases in between. CDR3 amino acids: CASSFTGNTIYF. CDR3 DNA sequence: TGTGCCAGCAGTTTCACTGGAAACACCATATATTTT.

In its sample, this clone was seen once. The V gene is TRBV30, the J gene TRBJ2-2, with TRBD2 identical over 13 bases. In germline, CDR1 is GTSNPN, CDR2 SVGIG (reference sequence). The CDR3 extends over 18 amino acids. The junction had 8 bases not matched to a gene; V was cut back by 4 bases and J by 0 bases. This chain's CDR3 is CAWKRLAGGLANTGELFF. For the CDR3, the DNA is TGTGCCTGGAAACGACTAGCGGGAGGTTTAGCGAACACCGGGGAGCTGTTTTTT.

The chain is built from TRBV2 and TRBJ2-5; 7 nucleotides align to TRBD2. CDR3 length: 15 amino acids. Trimming took 4 bases from V and 2 from J; bases not matched to a gene: 7. Per the germline V gene, CDR1 is SNHLY and CDR2 is FYNNEI. The CDR3 DNA is TGTGCCAGCAGTGGGTCACGGGGGGTTCAAGAGACCCAGTACTTC. This gives the protein CASSGSRGVQETQYF.

CDR3 residues: CARSVGTSASYEQYV. CDR3 sequence (DNA): TGTGCCAGAAGCGTCGGGACTAGCGCCTCCTACGAGCAGTACGTC. This sequence joins TRBV5-3 and TRBJ2-7; 10 nucleotides agree with TRBD2. TRBV5-3 is labeled an ORF, and its function is uncertain. V gave up 4 bases and J gave up 0 bases; unmatched junction bases: 4. This CDR3 comprises 15 residues.

The V and J genes are TRBV7-2 and TRBJ1-1; D is perhaps TRBD1 (6 bases). Deletions cut 8 bases from V and 5 bases from J, with 12 bases between. From germline, CDR1 is SGHTA and CDR2 FQGNSA. This CDR3 is 12 amino acids long. CDR3 sequence: CASFTRGTEAFF. The CDR3 nucleotides are TGTGCCAGCTTTACTAGGGGGACTGAAGCTTTCTTT. Variable domain in full (rest from reference TRBV7-2 and TRBJ1-1): GAGVSQSPSNKVTEKGKDVELRCDPISGHTALYWYRQSLGQGLEFLIYFQGNSAPDKSGLPSDRFSAERTGGSVSTLTIQRTQQEDSAVYLCASFTRGTEAFFGQGTRLTVV.

The chain uses TRBV15 and TRBJ2-2, with 11 bases that match TRBD2. The CDR3 contains 19 residues. Germline CDR1 reads LNHNV; CDR2 reads YYDKDF (reference sequence). V trimming: 3 bases; J trimming: 0 bases; junction bases outside the gene matches: 9. The CDR3 protein is CATSSLGLADFANTGELFF. CDR3 bases: TGTGCCACCAGCAGTCTGGGACTAGCGGATTTCGCGAACACCGGGGAGCTGTTTTTT.

This chain uses TRBV18 with TRBJ2-3; D ambiguous. The germline CDR1 and CDR2 sequences are KGHSH and LQKENI. The length of the CDR3 is 16 residues. The V end was cut by 3 bases, the J end by 0 bases, with 13 bases between. CDR3 sequence (DNA): TGTGCCAGCTCACCTGTCCAGCTAACTAGCACAGATACGCAGTATTTT. It specifies CASSPVQLTSTDTQYF.

The rearrangement joins TRBV7-3 to TRBJ2-5, with D possibly called TRBD1 or TRBD2 (5 bases each). The CDR3 covers 14 residues. CDR1 SGHTA and CDR2 FQGTGA come from the germline V gene. The V end was cut by 2 bases, the J end by 5 bases, with 12 bases between. CDR3 loop: CASSLYGASETQYF. The CDR3 bases are TGTGCCAGCAGCTTATACGGGGCATCTGAGACCCAGTACTTC.

V and J are TRBV19 and TRBJ2-1; 12 bases are a match to TRBD1. CDR1 is LNHDA, CDR2 SQIVND, per germline (reference sequence). The CDR3 is 16 amino acids. After removal of 7 bases from V and 6 bases from J, the junction contained 10 bases not matched to a gene. CDR3 sequence (DNA): TGTGCCAGTAACCTTCCGGGACAGGGGGCTGGCAATGAGCAGTTCTTC. Translated: CASNLPGQGAGNEQFF.

The rearrangement joins TRBV19 to TRBJ1-5, with D uncertain. This CDR3 has 16 residues. V gave up 1 base and J gave up 2 bases, with 12 bases separating them. The germline gives CDR1 LNHDA, CDR2 SQIVND (reference sequence). CDR3 sequence (DNA): TGTGCCAGTAGTATAGTAGGTCGATCGGGCAATCAGCCCCAGCATTTT. This translates into CASSIVGRSGNQPQHF.

Here the CDR3 reads CASSTRQGAVGYGYTF. CDR3 coding DNA: TGTGCCAGTAGTACGCGCCAGGGGGCAGTAGGCTATGGCTACACCTTC. This rearrangement joins TRBV19 to TRBJ1-2; TRBD1 agrees at 8 bases. V dropped 4 bases and J dropped 4; count of bases not matched to a gene: 11. In germline, CDR1 is LNHDA, CDR2 SQIVND (reference sequence). The CDR3 runs 16 residues.

CDR3 amino acids: CAWSLGQHNEQFF. The CDR3 DNA reads TGTGCCTGGAGCCTGGGACAGCACAATGAGCAGTTCTTC. The chain has TRBV30 and TRBJ2-1; 7 nucleotides agree with TRBD1. This CDR3 contains 13 residues. V trimming: 3 bases; J trimming: 5 bases; junction bases outside the gene matches: 4. Germline V gene sequence: CDR1 GTSNPN, CDR2 SVGIG (reference sequence).

V and J are TRBV9 and TRBJ1-1; D not resolved. CDR3 length: 11 residues. Germline-derived CDR1 and CDR2 are SGDLS and YYNGEE. V lost 4 bases to trimming and J lost 1 base, with 2 bases between them. DNA for the CDR3: TGTGCCAGCAGCCCGAACACTGAAGCTTTCTTT. Its translation: CASSPNTEAFF.

The genes are TRBV6-1 and TRBJ1-5; D unclear. Germline loops: CDR1 MNHNS, CDR2 SASEGT. This CDR3 spans 13 amino acids. V was shortened by 2 bases and J by 11 bases, with 13 bases between the two germline ends. In nucleotides, the CDR3 is TGTGCCAGCAGTGAAAGTTACGGGTCAACCCAGCATTTT. Its protein product is CASSESYGSTQHF.

This sequence joins TRBV15 and TRBJ2-1, with D unresolved. Germline V lookup: CDR1 LNHNV, CDR2 YYDKDF (reference sequence). CDR3 length equals 12 residues. V was shortened by 0 bases and J by 8 bases, with 5 bases between the two germline ends. The CDR3 sequence is CATSRDSYEQFF. In DNA form, the CDR3 reads TGTGCCACCAGCAGAGATTCTTATGAGCAGTTCTTC.

The chain couples TRBV30 to TRBJ2-5, with unresolved D. The V and J ends lost 3 bases and 3 bases respectively, with 11 bases between them. There are 13 residues in the CDR3. The germline CDR1 and CDR2 sequences are GTSNPN and SVGIG (reference sequence). CDR3 region: CAWRGPAKETQYF. The CDR3 DNA is TGTGCCTGGAGGGGCCCGGCTAAAGAGACCCAGTACTTC.

This clone has just one count. The V gene is TRBV6-1, the J gene TRBJ2-7, with 11 bases fitting TRBD1. V lost 7 bases to trimming and J lost 7 bases; unmatched junction nucleotides: 12. The germline CDR1 and CDR2 sequences are MNHNS and SASEGT. This CDR3 contains 15 residues. The CDR3 spells CASTSPRTGGGEQYF. The CDR3 nucleotides read TGTGCCAGCACATCTCCCCGGACAGGGGGCGGAGAGCAGTACTTC.

The rearrangement links TRBV7-2 to TRBJ2-7; TRBD2 matches at 8 bases. Germline V gene sequence: CDR1 SGHTA, CDR2 FQGNSA. This CDR3 region has 15 residues. V shed 0 bases and J 2 bases; nucleotides not matched to a gene: 3. The CDR3 loop reads CASSLAGRGAYEQYV. The CDR3, as DNA: TGTGCCAGCAGCTTAGCCGGGAGGGGGGCCTACGAGCAGTACGTC.

This chain uses TRBV5-5 with TRBJ2-3; 7 bases line up with TRBD1. Trimming cost V 1 base and J 3 bases; bases outside gene matches: 2. This CDR3 contains 14 residues. The V gene's germline CDR1 is SGHKS and CDR2 YYEKEE (reference sequence). CDR3 in amino acids: CASSLRQGTDTQYF. DNA for the CDR3: TGTGCCAGCAGCTTGAGACAGGGAACAGATACGCAGTATTTT.

The chain links TRBV9 to TRBJ2-3; TRBD2 matches 11 bases. This CDR3 is 15 amino acids long. The junction had 6 bases not matched to a gene; V was cut back by 0 bases and J by 9 bases. Germline values: CDR1 SGDLS, CDR2 YYNGEE. The CDR3 here is CASSVDSGRADTQYF. The CDR3, as DNA: TGTGCCAGCAGCGTAGATAGCGGGAGGGCCGACACGCAGTATTTT.

This clone was observed a handful of times. The chain couples TRBV6-1 to TRBJ1-3; D not resolved. Trimming stripped 4 bases from V and 0 bases from J, with 7 bases between. The CDR3 contains 14 residues. From germline, CDR1 is MNHNS and CDR2 SASEGT. The CDR3 coding sequence is TGTGCCAGCAGTGGACGGCTCTCTGGAAACACCATATATTTT. This translates into CASSGRLSGNTIYF.

The chain uses TRBV30 and TRBJ2-7; 10 nucleotides align to TRBD1. The junction had 9 bases not matched to a gene; V was cut back by 1 base and J by 12 bases. Germline CDR1 GTSNPN, CDR2 SVGIG (reference sequence). The CDR3 runs 13 residues. The CDR3: CAWSAGTGAIWYF. CDR3 in DNA: TGTGCCTGGAGTGCCGGGACAGGGGCAATCTGGTACTTC.

The chain employs TRBV6-5 and TRBJ1-2, with D possibly matching TRBD1 (5 bases). The germline V gene has CDR1 MNHEY and CDR2 SVGAGI. Trimming removed 7 bases from V and 5 bases from J, with 20 bases in between. There are 15 residues in the CDR3. The CDR3 is CASTPSPGRNYGYTF. The CDR3 DNA follows: TGTGCCAGCACCCCAAGCCCGGGGCGGAATTATGGCTACACCTTC.

The chain is built from TRBV2 and TRBJ1-5; maybe TRBD1 (5 bases). V was trimmed by 3 bases and J by 2 bases, leaving 14 bases between them. The germline V gene has CDR1 SNHLY and CDR2 FYNNEI. The CDR3 is 16 amino acids. The CDR3 loop is CASSDSAGSGNQPQHF. CDR3 DNA: TGTGCCAGCAGTGATTCGGCAGGGAGTGGCAATCAGCCCCAGCATTTT.

In its sample, this clone was seen once. V is TRBV28 and J is TRBJ2-5; a possible D gene is TRBD2 (6 bases). V lost 4 bases and J lost 5, with 17 bases in between. The germline gives CDR1 MDHEN, CDR2 SYDVKM. This CDR3 is 15 amino acids long. The CDR3 reads CASSSGPSREETQYF. The CDR3 nucleotides read TGTGCCAGCAGTTCAGGGCCGAGTCGGGAGGAGACCCAGTACTTC.

This clone was seen a few times. This chain joins TRBV28 and TRBJ2-2; 12 positions agree with TRBD2. The CDR3 is 17 amino acids. Germline V lookup: CDR1 MDHEN, CDR2 SYDVKM. V lost 0 bases, J lost 6 bases, and 5 bases stayed unmatched. The CDR3 here is CASSLWVLAGGPGELFF. In DNA form, the CDR3 reads TGTGCCAGCAGTTTATGGGTACTAGCGGGAGGTCCCGGGGAGCTGTTTTTT.

This clone was seen a handful of times. This chain connects TRBV9 to TRBJ2-5; 12 nucleotides line up with TRBD1. This CDR3 has 16 residues. From germline, CDR1 is SGDLS and CDR2 YYNGEE. The J segment lost 5 bases and the V segment lost 4 bases, leaving 9 bases of the junction unmatched. CDR3 nucleotides: TGTGCCAGCAGCCCCAATACCGGGACAGGGGGCGAGACCCAGTACTTC. It encodes CASSPNTGTGGETQYF.

Comment on this clone: This may be a read error, as it is one base from a much larger clone. The V and J genes are TRBV7-8 and TRBJ2-1; D not resolved. CDR3 length: 13 residues. CDR1 and CDR2 from the germline V gene are SGHVS and FQNEAQ. V lost 2 bases and J 1 base, leaving 3 bases between the germline ends. CDR3 nucleotides: TGTGCCAGCAGCTTAACATCCTACAATGAGCAGTTCTTC. This codes for CASSLTSYNEQFF.

This clone is a singleton in its sample. The rearrangement uses TRBV5-1 and TRBJ1-1, with a possible D match to TRBD1 (6 bases). The CDR3 length is 15 residues. Trimming took off 4 bases at V and 3 bases at J, with 16 bases between the two ends. Germline loops: CDR1 SGHRS, CDR2 YFSETQ. CDR3 nucleotide sequence: TGCGCCAGCAGCCCCGAGGGGGGTCAATACACTGAAGCTTTCTTT. This encodes CASSPEGGQYTEAFF.

V gene TRBV27 combines with J gene TRBJ1-1; TRBD1 is a possible D gene (6 bases). The V and J ends lost 9 bases and 1 base respectively, with 12 bases between them. Germline V lookup: CDR1 MNHEY, CDR2 SMNVEV (reference sequence). The CDR3 covers 13 residues. The CDR3 loop reads CASTDRPNTEAFF. The CDR3 nucleotides read TGTGCCAGTACCGACAGGCCGAACACTGAAGCTTTCTTT.